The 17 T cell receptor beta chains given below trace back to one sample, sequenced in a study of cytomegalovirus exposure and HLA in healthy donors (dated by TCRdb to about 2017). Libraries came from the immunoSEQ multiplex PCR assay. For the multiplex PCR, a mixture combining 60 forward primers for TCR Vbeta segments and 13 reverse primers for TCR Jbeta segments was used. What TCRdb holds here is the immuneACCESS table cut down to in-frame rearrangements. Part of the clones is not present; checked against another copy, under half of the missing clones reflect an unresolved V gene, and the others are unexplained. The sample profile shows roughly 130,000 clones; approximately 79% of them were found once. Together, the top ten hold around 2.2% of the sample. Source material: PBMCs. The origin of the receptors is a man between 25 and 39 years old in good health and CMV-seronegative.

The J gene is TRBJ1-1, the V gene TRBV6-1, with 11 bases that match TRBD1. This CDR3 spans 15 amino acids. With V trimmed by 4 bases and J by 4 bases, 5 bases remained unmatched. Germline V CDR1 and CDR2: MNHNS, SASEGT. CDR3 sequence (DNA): TGTGCCAGCAGTGTCAGGGACAGGGGGACCACTGAAGCTTTCTTT. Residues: CASSVRDRGTTEAFF.

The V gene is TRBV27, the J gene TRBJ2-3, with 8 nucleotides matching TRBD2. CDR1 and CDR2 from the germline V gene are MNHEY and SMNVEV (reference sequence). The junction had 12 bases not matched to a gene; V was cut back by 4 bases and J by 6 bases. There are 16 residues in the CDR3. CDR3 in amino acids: CASSSYRAGAVDTQYF. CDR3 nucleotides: TGTGCCAGCAGTTCGTACCGAGCGGGGGCAGTGGATACGCAGTATTTT.

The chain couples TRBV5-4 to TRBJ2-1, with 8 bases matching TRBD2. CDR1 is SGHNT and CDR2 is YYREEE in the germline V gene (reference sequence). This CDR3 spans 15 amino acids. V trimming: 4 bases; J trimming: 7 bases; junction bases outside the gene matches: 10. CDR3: CASSPAGLGANEQFF. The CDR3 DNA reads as TGTGCCAGCAGCCCCGCGGGACTAGGGGCGAATGAGCAGTTCTTC.

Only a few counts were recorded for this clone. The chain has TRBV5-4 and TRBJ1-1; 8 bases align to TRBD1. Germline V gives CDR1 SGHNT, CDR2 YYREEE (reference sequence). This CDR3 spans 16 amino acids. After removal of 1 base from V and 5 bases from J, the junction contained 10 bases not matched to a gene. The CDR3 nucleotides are TGTGCCAGCAGCTTGTATTTCCCGGGACAGGCGACTGAAGCTTTCTTT. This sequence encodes CASSLYFPGQATEAFF. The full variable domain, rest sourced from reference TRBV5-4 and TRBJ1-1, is ETGVTQSPTHLIKTRGQQVTLRCSSQSGHNTVSWYQQALGQGPQFIFQYYREEENGRGNFPPRFSGLQFPNYSSELNVNALELDDSALYLCASSLYFPGQATEAFFGQGTRLTVV.

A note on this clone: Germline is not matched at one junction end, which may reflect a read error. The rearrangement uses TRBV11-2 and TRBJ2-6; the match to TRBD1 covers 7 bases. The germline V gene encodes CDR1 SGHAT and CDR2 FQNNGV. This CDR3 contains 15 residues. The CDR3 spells CASSLDRLGANGLTF. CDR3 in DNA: TGTGCCAGCAGCTTGGACAGGCTGGGGGCCAACGGCCTGACTTTC.

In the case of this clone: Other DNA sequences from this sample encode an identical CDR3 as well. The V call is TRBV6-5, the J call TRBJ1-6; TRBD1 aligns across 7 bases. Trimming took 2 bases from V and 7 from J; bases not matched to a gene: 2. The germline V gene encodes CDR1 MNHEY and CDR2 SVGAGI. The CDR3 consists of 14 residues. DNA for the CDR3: TGTGCCAGCAGTTACAGGGGGCCAAATTCACCCCTCCACTTT. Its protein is CASSYRGPNSPLHF.

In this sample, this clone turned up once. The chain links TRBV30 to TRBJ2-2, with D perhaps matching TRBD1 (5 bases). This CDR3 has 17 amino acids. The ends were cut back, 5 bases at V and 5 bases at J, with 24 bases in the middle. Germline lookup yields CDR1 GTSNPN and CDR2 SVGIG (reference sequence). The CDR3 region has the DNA TGTGCCTGGGCAACGGACACCTCCTCTATGAGTACCGGGGAGCTGTTTTTT. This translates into CAWATDTSSMSTGELFF. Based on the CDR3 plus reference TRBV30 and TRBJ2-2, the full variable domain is SQTIHQWPATLVQPVGSPLSLECTVEGTSNPNLYWYRQAAGRGLQLLFYSVGIGQISSEVPQNLSASRPQDRQFILSSKKLLLSDSGFYLCAWATDTSSMSTGELFFGEGSRLTVL.

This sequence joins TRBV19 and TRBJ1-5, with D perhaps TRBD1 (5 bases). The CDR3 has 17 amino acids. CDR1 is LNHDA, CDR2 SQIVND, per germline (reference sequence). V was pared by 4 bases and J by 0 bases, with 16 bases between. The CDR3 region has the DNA TGTGCCAGTAGTAGAGGAAGGGACTCTTATAGCAATCAGCCCCAGCATTTT. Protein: CASSRGRDSYSNQPQHF.

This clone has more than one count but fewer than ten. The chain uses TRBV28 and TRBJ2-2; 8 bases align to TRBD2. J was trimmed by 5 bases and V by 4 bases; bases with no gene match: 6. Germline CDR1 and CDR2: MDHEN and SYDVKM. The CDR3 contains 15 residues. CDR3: CASSSGGLGTGELFF. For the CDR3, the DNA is TGTGCCAGCAGTTCGGGGGGGCTGGGAACCGGGGAGCTGTTTTTT.

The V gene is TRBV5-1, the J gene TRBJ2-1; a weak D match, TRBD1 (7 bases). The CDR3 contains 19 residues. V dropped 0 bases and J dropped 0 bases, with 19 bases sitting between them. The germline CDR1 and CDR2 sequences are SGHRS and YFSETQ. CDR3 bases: TGCGCCAGCAGCTTGGCGGGCGAGGGGGCGGGGAGCTCCTACAATGAGCAGTTCTTC. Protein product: CASSLAGEGAGSSYNEQFF.

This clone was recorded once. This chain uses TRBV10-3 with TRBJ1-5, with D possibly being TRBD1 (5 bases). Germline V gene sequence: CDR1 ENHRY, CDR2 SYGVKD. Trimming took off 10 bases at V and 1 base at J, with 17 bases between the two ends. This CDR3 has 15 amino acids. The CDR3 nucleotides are TGTGCCACCCAGAAGGGGATAAGCAGCAATCAGCCCCAGCATTTT. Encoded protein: CATQKGISSNQPQHF.

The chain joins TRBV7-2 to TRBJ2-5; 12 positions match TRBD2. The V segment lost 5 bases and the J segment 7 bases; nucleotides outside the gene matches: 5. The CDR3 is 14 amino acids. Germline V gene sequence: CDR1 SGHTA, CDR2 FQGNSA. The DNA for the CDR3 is TGTGCCAGCAGCCCGACTAGCGGGGGAATGACCCAGTACTTC. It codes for CASSPTSGGMTQYF.

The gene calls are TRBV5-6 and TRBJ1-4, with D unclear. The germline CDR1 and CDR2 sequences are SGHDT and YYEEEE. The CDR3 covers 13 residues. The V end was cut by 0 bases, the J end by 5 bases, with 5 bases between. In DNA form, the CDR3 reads TGTGCCAGCAGCTTGGGAGAAAATGAAAAACTGTTTTTT. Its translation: CASSLGENEKLFF.

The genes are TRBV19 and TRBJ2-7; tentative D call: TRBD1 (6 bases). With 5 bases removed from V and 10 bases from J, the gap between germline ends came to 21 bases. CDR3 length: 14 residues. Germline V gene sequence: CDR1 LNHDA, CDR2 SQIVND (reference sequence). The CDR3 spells CASSALFSGTRQYF. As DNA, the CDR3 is TGTGCCAGTAGTGCCCTGTTTTCCGGGACACGTCAGTACTTC.

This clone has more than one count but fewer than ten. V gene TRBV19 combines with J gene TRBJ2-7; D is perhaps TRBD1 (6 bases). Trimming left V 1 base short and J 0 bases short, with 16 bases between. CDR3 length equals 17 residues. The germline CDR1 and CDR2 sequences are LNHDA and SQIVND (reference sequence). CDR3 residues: CASSIVAGGSVSYEQYF. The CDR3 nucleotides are TGTGCCAGTAGTATAGTCGCTGGGGGCTCCGTCTCCTACGAGCAGTACTTC.

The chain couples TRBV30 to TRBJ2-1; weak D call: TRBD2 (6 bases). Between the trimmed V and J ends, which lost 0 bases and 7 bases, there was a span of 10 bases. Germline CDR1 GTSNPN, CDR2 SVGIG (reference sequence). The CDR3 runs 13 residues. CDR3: CAWSVVSGNEQFF. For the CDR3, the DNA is TGTGCCTGGAGTGTCGTCAGCGGGAATGAGCAGTTCTTC.

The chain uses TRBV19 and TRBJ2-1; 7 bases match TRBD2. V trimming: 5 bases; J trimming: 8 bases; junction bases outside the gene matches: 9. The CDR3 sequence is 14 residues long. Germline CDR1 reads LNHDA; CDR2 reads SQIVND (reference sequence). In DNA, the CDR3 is TGTGCCAGTAGTCCTAGCGGCCTCAGGGATGAGCAGTTCTTC. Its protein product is CASSPSGLRDEQFF.